Listed here are 29 T cell receptor beta chains from one sample, sequenced in a study of T cells in Graves' hyperthyroidism and ophthalmopathy. RNA transcripts served as the template for amplifying TCR beta CDR3 regions. An initial round of RT-PCR targeting the TCR CDR3 relied on the HTBI primer set. From the multiplex PCR reads, TCRdb called clonotypes with MiXCR, one entry per CDR3 protein. The sample yields 500,000 or so distinct CDR3 sequences, more than 15% seen once. The source material was blood. The receptors were sampled from a woman aged 25 to 39 with Graves' ophthalmopathy.

There are many counts of this clonotype. The J gene is TRBJ1-2, the V gene TRBV28; D is unclear. The germline V gene encodes CDR1 MDHEN and CDR2 SYDVKM. V lost 4 bases to trimming and J lost 7 bases, with 13 bases between them. CDR3 length equals 13 residues. DNA of the CDR3: TGTGCCAGCAGTTCCACCGCGGGAGGTGGCTACACCTTC. It translates to CASSSTAGGGYTF.

This clonotype was seen a handful of times. This chain links TRBV6-1 with TRBJ1-5; no clear D. The CDR3 totals 12 residues. Per germline, CDR1 MNHNS and CDR2 SASEGT. Trimming removed 2 bases at V and 7 bases at J, with 6 bases between. The CDR3 spells CASSERRQPQHF. CDR3 in DNA: TGTGCCAGCAGTGAACGGAGGCAGCCCCAGCATTTT.

As for this clonotype: Possible read error: a much larger clone is one base away. The chain links TRBV28 to TRBJ2-5; TRBD1 might be the D (5 bases). With 8 bases removed from V and 5 bases from J, the gap between germline ends came to 21 bases. In germline, CDR1 is MDHEN, CDR2 SYDVKM. This CDR3 comprises 15 residues. The CDR3 nucleotides are TGTGCCAGCGGTCCTCGGTTTGGGAAGGGGGAGACCCAGTACTTC. It yields the protein CASGPRFGKGETQYF.

V is TRBV13 and J is TRBJ2-7; 13 nucleotides match TRBD2. Germline CDR1 reads PRHDT; CDR2 reads FYEKMQ (reference sequence). J lost 6 bases, V lost 6 bases, and 11 bases had no gene match. The CDR3 sequence is 16 residues long. The CDR3 region is CASRPGLAGTLGEQYF. Here the CDR3 DNA reads TGTGCCAGCAGACCGGGACTAGCGGGAACTCTGGGCGAGCAGTACTTC.

About this clonotype itself: A read error is possible here, since a much larger clone lies one base away. The gene calls are TRBV5-1 and TRBJ2-7; D could derive from TRBD1 or TRBD2 (5 bases each). This CDR3 is 15 amino acids long. CDR1 and CDR2 (germline): SGHRS, YFSETQ. Trimming stripped 4 bases from V and 3 bases from J, with 17 bases between. This CDR3 is CASSVGKGLLYEQYF. The CDR3 DNA is TGCGCCAGCAGCGTCGGGAAGGGGTTACTCTACGAGCAGTACTTC.

This clonotype has ten or more counts. The V call is TRBV4-1, the J call TRBJ2-3, with 15 nucleotides matching TRBD2. The V and J ends lost 2 bases and 2 bases, in that order; junction bases with no gene match: 11. This CDR3 is 20 amino acids long. CDR1 and CDR2 (germline): MGHRA, YSYEKL. The CDR3 spells CASSQLGLAGGPGVTDTQYF. CDR3 DNA: TGCGCCAGCAGCCAACTAGGACTAGCGGGAGGGCCTGGGGTCACAGATACGCAGTATTTT.

The table lists this clonotype with a few counts. The V call is TRBV18, the J call TRBJ1-2; 7 bases line up with TRBD1. Unmatched junction bases numbered 11, after V lost 5 bases and J lost 5 bases. The CDR3 sequence is 15 residues long. CDR1 is KGHSH and CDR2 is LQKENI in the germline V gene. The chain's CDR3 is CASSTPLRDRYGYTF. The DNA for the CDR3 is TGTGCCAGCTCAACCCCCCTCCGGGACAGATATGGCTACACCTTC.

The table lists this clonotype with a few counts. The V call is TRBV19, the J call TRBJ2-7; TRBD1 matches at 9 bases. This CDR3 spans 14 amino acids. CDR1 and CDR2 from the germline V gene are LNHDA and SQIVND (reference sequence). J was trimmed by 2 bases and V by 8 bases; bases with no gene match: 7. In DNA, the CDR3 is TGTGCCAGTGCCGTCGGGACAGGGCCCTACGAGCAGTACTTC. Its translation is CASAVGTGPYEQYF.

This clonotype came up a few times. V usage is TRBV10-3 and J usage is TRBJ2-7; D is unclear. Germline CDR1 and CDR2: ENHRY and SYGVKD. V shed 6 bases and J shed 5 bases, with 14 bases lying between them. There are 13 residues in the CDR3. This CDR3 reads CAISPDSFHEQYF. The DNA for the CDR3 is TGTGCCATCAGCCCCGACTCTTTTCACGAGCAGTACTTC.

Ten or more counts support this clonotype. V is TRBV18 and J is TRBJ1-6; the D is unclear. CDR3 size: 14 residues. Germline CDR1 and CDR2: KGHSH and LQKENI. Deletions cut 3 bases from V and 12 bases from J, with 15 bases between. CDR3 coding DNA: TGTGCCAGCTCACCCGAACAGTCCCTGGGACCCCTCCACTTT. Protein product: CASSPEQSLGPLHF. Full variable domain (rest looked up from reference TRBV18 and TRBJ1-6): NAGVMQNPRHLVRRRGQEARLRCSPMKGHSHVYWYRQLPEEGLKFMVYLQKENIIDESGMPKERFSAEFPKEGPSILRIQQVVRGDSAAYFCASSPEQSLGPLHFGNGTRLTVT.

Only a few counts were recorded for this clonotype. The chain employs TRBV7-3 and TRBJ2-2; D not certain. The CDR3 runs 11 residues. V was shortened by 2 bases and J by 11 bases, with 6 bases between the two germline ends. Germline V gene data show CDR1 as SGHTA and CDR2 as FQGTGA. The CDR3 nucleotides read TGTGCCAGCAGCTTACTGGGCGAGCTGTTTTTT. Translated, it gives CASSLLGELFF.

This clonotype has at least ten counts. The gene calls are TRBV15 and TRBJ1-2; 7 bases align to TRBD1. This CDR3 contains 17 residues. Germline V lookup: CDR1 LNHNV, CDR2 YYDKDF (reference sequence). The V segment lost 5 bases and the J segment 8 bases; nucleotides outside the gene matches: 20. CDR3 nucleotide sequence: TGTGCCACCAGCTTTCCCCTCCGGGACACAGGGGATTGGGGCTACACCTTC. Translated, it gives CATSFPLRDTGDWGYTF.

The DNA of the CDR3 is TGTGCCACCAGCAGAGGAAGCAGCGTACACTACAATGAGCAGTTCTTC. Translated: CATSRGSSVHYNEQFF. The gene calls are TRBV15 and TRBJ2-1; D uncertain. Germline CDR1 LNHNV, CDR2 YYDKDF (reference sequence). The CDR3 contains 16 residues. The germline V and J ends were trimmed by 1 base and 3 bases, with 13 bases remaining between them.

This clonotype has ten or more counts. The gene calls are TRBV7-2 and TRBJ2-5; D may match TRBD1 or TRBD2 (5 bases each). Germline assignment: CDR1 SGHTA and CDR2 FQGNSA. V was clipped by 1 base and J by 4 bases, with 13 bases between them. The CDR3 length is 15 residues. For the CDR3, the DNA is TGTGCCAGCAGCTTAGGGGGGTATGGGGGAGAGACCCAGTACTTC. Translation gives CASSLGGYGGETQYF.

In this sample, this clonotype turned up many times. The chain recombines TRBV28 with TRBJ2-2; no firm D call. Germline V gene data show CDR1 as MDHEN and CDR2 as SYDVKM. V was clipped by 7 bases and J by 2 bases, with 11 bases between them. The CDR3 totals 14 residues. The DNA for the CDR3 is TGTGCCAGCAACGTATACGTTAACACCGGGGAGCTGTTTTTT. It encodes CASNVYVNTGELFF.

The sample holds many counts of this clonotype. The chain joins TRBV28 to TRBJ1-6; 8 bases fit TRBD1. The V gene end was trimmed by 6 bases and the J gene end by 8 bases; junction bases not matched to a gene: 6. This CDR3 is built from 14 residues. Germline loops: CDR1 MDHEN, CDR2 SYDVKM. CDR3 region: CASSQGQGHSPLHF. The CDR3 coding sequence is TGTGCCAGCAGCCAAGGACAGGGACATTCACCCCTCCACTTT.

CDR3 DNA sequence: TGTGCCAGCATGGAGGGACTAGCGTTTTCGGAAGAGACCCAGTACTTC. Its protein product is CASMEGLAFSEETQYF. J is TRBJ2-5 and V is TRBV28, with 10 positions matching TRBD2. Per the germline V gene, CDR1 is MDHEN and CDR2 is SYDVKM. The CDR3 is 16 amino acids. The J segment lost 3 bases and the V segment lost 7 bases, leaving 11 bases of the junction unmatched.

This clonotype was observed a few times. A junction boundary mismatches the germline segment, possibly from a read error. This rearrangement joins TRBV7-9 to TRBJ2-5; the match to TRBD1 covers 9 bases. CDR3 length: 12 residues. Germline V lookup: CDR1 SEHNR, CDR2 FQNEAQ (reference sequence). The CDR3 loop is CASSLAPGQGHF. CDR3 bases: TGTGCCAGCAGCTTAGCGCCGGGACAGGGACACTTC. The full variable domain, rest sourced from reference TRBV7-9 and TRBJ2-5, is DTGVSQNPRHKITKRGQNVTFRCDPISEHNRLYWYRQTLGQGPEFLTYFQNEAQLEKSRLLSDRFSAERPKGSFSTLEIQRTEQGDSAMYLCASSLAPGQGHFGPGTRLLVL.

This clonotype was seen at least ten times. The chain carries TRBV28 and TRBJ2-1, with D possibly being TRBD1 (5 bases). V lost 5 bases and J lost 0, with 11 bases in between. The CDR3 loop spans 15 amino acids. Germline values: CDR1 MDHEN, CDR2 SYDVKM. CDR3 coding DNA: TGTGCCAGCAGTAACAGGCCCAGCTCCTACAATGAGCAGTTCTTC. Amino acid sequence: CASSNRPSSYNEQFF. Full variable domain (remainder filled in from reference TRBV28 and TRBJ2-1): DVKVTQSSRYLVKRTGEKVFLECVQDMDHENMFWYRQDPGLGLRLIYFSYDVKMKEKGDIPEGYSVSREKKERFSLILESASTNQTSMYLCASSNRPSSYNEQFFGPGTRLTVL.

This clonotype was counted at least ten times. At one of its ends the junction is not consistent with the germline gene, which may arise from a read error. The V call is TRBV20-1, the J call TRBJ2-1, with 8 bases fitting TRBD2. The CDR3 runs 15 residues. Per the germline V gene, CDR1 is DFQATT and CDR2 is SNEGSKA (reference sequence). As DNA, the CDR3 is TGCAGTGCTGAACGGGCAGCGGGAGAGCGCAATAAGCAGTTCTTC. As protein: CSAERAAGERNKQFF.

This clonotype was observed many times. The gene calls are TRBV7-2 and TRBJ2-7, with D unresolved. The CDR3 runs 13 residues. V dropped 5 bases and J dropped 1 base, with 9 bases sitting between them. Germline CDR1 SGHTA, CDR2 FQGNSA. CDR3 DNA: TGTGCCAGCAGCCCCGACTCGTCCTACGAGCAGTACTTC. Translating gives CASSPDSSYEQYF.

The V call is TRBV20-1, the J call TRBJ1-4; D possibly corresponds to TRBD1 (5 bases). This CDR3 has 14 amino acids. V was pared by 4 bases and J by 4 bases, with 13 bases between. CDR1 is DFQATT, CDR2 SNEGSKA, per germline (reference sequence). The CDR3 spells CSANGALGNEKLFF. For the CDR3, the DNA is TGCAGTGCTAATGGGGCCTTGGGTAATGAAAAACTGTTTTTT.

The chain employs TRBV28 and TRBJ2-2, with 8 bases lining up with TRBD2. The CDR3 totals 15 residues. Trimming cost V 10 bases and J 6 bases; bases outside gene matches: 13. Germline assignment: CDR1 MDHEN and CDR2 SYDVKM. The CDR3 is CATTGLVSTAGELFF. The CDR3 DNA reads as TGTGCCACAACGGGACTAGTGAGCACCGCCGGGGAGCTGTTTTTT.

The chain employs TRBV19 and TRBJ2-3; TRBD2 is a possible D gene (5 bases). The CDR3 length is 13 residues. Deletions cut 9 bases from V and 2 bases from J, with 12 bases between. The germline V gene encodes CDR1 LNHDA and CDR2 SQIVND (reference sequence). CDR3 in amino acids: CASSEALTDTQYF. The CDR3 nucleotides read TGTGCCAGCTCGGAGGCCCTCACAGATACGCAGTATTTT. Looking up the rest from reference TRBV19 and TRBJ2-3 gives the full variable domain: DGGITQSPKYLFRKEGQNVTLSCEQNLNHDAMYWYRQDPGQGLRLIYYSQIVNDFQKGDIAEGYSVSREKKESFPLTVTSAQKNPTAFYLCASSEALTDTQYFGPGTRLTVL.

This clonotype was seen many times. This chain uses TRBV4-2 with TRBJ2-5; no reliable D call. V was pared by 0 bases and J by 0 bases, with 8 bases between. The CDR3 contains 15 residues. The germline V gene has CDR1 LGHNA and CDR2 YNFKEQ. CDR3 in DNA: TGTGCCAGCAGCCAAGATCGAACGGACCAAGAGACCCAGTACTTC. This codes for CASSQDRTDQETQYF.

This clonotype has only a few counts. The chain uses TRBV28 and TRBJ1-5, with 8 bases lining up with TRBD1. J gave up 6 bases and V 5 bases, and 6 bases lay outside the gene matches. The CDR3 is made up of 14 amino acids. Germline lookup yields CDR1 MDHEN and CDR2 SYDVKM. The chain's CDR3 is CASSERQGSQPQHF. The CDR3 nucleotides read TGTGCCAGCAGTGAACGACAGGGGAGTCAGCCCCAGCATTTT.

The rearrangement links TRBV12-3 or TRBV12-4 to TRBJ2-5, with a weak D call TRBD1 (6 bases). Deletions cut 5 bases from V and 4 bases from J, with 14 bases between. CDR3 length equals 14 residues. The CDR3 bases are TGTGCCAGCAGTCCGCGGACAGTAGGAGAGACCCAGTACTTC. This codes for CASSPRTVGETQYF.

Ten or more counts support this clonotype. At one of its ends the junction is not consistent with the germline gene, which may arise from a read error. The CDR3 DNA is TGTGCCAGCAGCCTAGCTGGGGCCGGCGGCTACAATGAGCAGTTCTTC. Translating gives CASSLAGAGGYNEQFF. The J gene is TRBJ2-1, the V gene TRBV7-2; tentatively, D is TRBD1 or TRBD2 (5 bases each). The CDR3 loop spans 16 amino acids. Germline CDR1 SGHTA, CDR2 FQGNSA. The full variable domain, with the rest looked up from reference TRBV7-2 and TRBJ2-1, is GAGVSQSPSNKVTEKGKDVELRCDPISGHTALYWYRQSLGQGLEFLIYFQGNSAPDKSGLPSDRFSAERTGGSVSTLTIQRTQQEDSAVYLCASSLAGAGGYNEQFFGPGTRLTVL.

The sample holds many counts of this clonotype. The chain uses TRBV12-3 or TRBV12-4 and TRBJ2-7; 7 bases fit TRBD2. This CDR3 has 13 amino acids. V lost 7 bases, J lost 4 bases, and 7 bases stayed unmatched. Here the CDR3 DNA reads TGTGCCAGCACTCGGGGGAGGGGATACGAGCAGTACTTC. Amino acid sequence: CASTRGRGYEQYF.